The 28 T cell receptor beta chains below come from one sample, sequenced in a study of Graves' ophthalmopathy and Graves' hyperthyroidism. RNA transcripts provided the template for amplifying TCR beta CDR3 regions. An initial RT-PCR round employing HTBI primers preceded a second-round multiplex PCR. TCRdb re-derived calls from the multiplex PCR reads in MiXCR, one entry per CDR3 protein. The sample lists about 1.2 million distinct CDR3 sequences, approximately 35% seen once, with 11% in the top ten. Sequencing was performed on peripheral blood or thyroid tissue (not recorded which). These receptors all stem from an adult man with Graves' hyperthyroidism.

A remark on this clonotype: This could be a read error, since a much larger clone is one nucleotide away. The J gene is TRBJ1-2, the V gene TRBV9; weak D call: TRBD1 (5 bases). Between the trimmed V and J ends, which lost 0 bases and 7 bases, there was a span of 13 bases. CDR1 is SGDLS, CDR2 YYNGEE, per germline. CDR3 length: 14 amino acids. The CDR3 here is CASSVGYGDSGYTF. The CDR3 DNA is TGTGCCAGCAGCGTAGGGTACGGGGACTCTGGCTACACCTTC.

The gene calls are TRBV10-3 and TRBJ2-7, with 10 bases aligning to TRBD2. There are 17 residues in the CDR3. In germline, CDR1 is ENHRY, CDR2 SYGVKD. V was pared by 3 bases and J by 1 base, with 9 bases of the junction left unmatched. The DNA of the CDR3 is TGTGCCATCAGTGACTCGAGACTAGCGGGTACATCCTACGAGCAGTACTTC. Translation: CAISDSRLAGTSYEQYF.

This clonotype was detected a few times. The chain has TRBV2 and TRBJ1-1; TRBD1 matches 11 bases. Germline loops: CDR1 SNHLY, CDR2 FYNNEI. There are 14 residues in the CDR3. J lost 5 bases, V lost 7 bases, and 6 bases had no gene match. The CDR3 nucleotides read TGTGCCAGCAACGGACAGGGGGCCGGGACTGAAGCTTTCTTT. It yields the protein CASNGQGAGTEAFF.

The gene calls are TRBV2 and TRBJ2-7; D is perhaps TRBD2 (6 bases). Germline V gene lookup returns CDR1 SNHLY and CDR2 FYNNEI. There are 15 residues in the CDR3. Trimming stripped 4 bases from V and 7 bases from J, with 20 bases between. The CDR3 loop reads CASSGYWEESREQYF. Written as DNA, the CDR3 is TGTGCCAGCAGTGGATATTGGGAGGAATCGCGAGAGCAGTACTTC.

The V call is TRBV6-6, the J call TRBJ1-5; D not resolved. Germline CDR1 is MNHNY and CDR2 is SVGAGI (reference sequence). The V end lost 8 bases, the J end lost 3 bases, and 14 bases lay between the germline ends. The CDR3 covers 14 residues. The CDR3 spells CASVVSGINQPQHF. DNA of the CDR3: TGTGCCAGCGTTGTGTCCGGTATCAATCAGCCCCAGCATTTT.

This clonotype has just a few counts. The CDR3 loop reads CASSLERGGHQPQHF. The CDR3 nucleotides are TGTGCCAGCAGTTTAGAGAGGGGAGGGCATCAGCCCCAGCATTTT. V usage is TRBV12-3 or TRBV12-4 and J usage is TRBJ1-5; tentative D call: TRBD1 (5 bases). Trimming shortened V by 1 base and J by 5 bases, and 12 bases separated the two germline ends. This CDR3 region has 15 residues.

Concerning this clonotype itself: A much larger clone differs by one base, so this may be a read error. V gene TRBV10-3 combines with J gene TRBJ1-5; D is unclear. Germline loops: CDR1 ENHRY, CDR2 SYGVKD. The V gene lost 6 bases and the J gene lost 3 bases, with 15 bases spanning the gap. The CDR3 is made up of 15 amino acids. The chain's CDR3 is CAISMAAPYNQPQHF. The CDR3 bases are TGTGCCATCAGCATGGCAGCTCCTTACAATCAGCCCCAGCATTTT.

In its sample, this clonotype was seen a few times. J is TRBJ1-5 and V is TRBV6-5; 9 bases line up with TRBD1. The CDR3 length is 16 residues. V trimming: 0 bases; J trimming: 5 bases; junction bases outside the gene matches: 5. Germline-derived CDR1 and CDR2 are MNHEY and SVGAGI. Here the CDR3 DNA reads TGTGCCAGCAGTTACTCGGGGACAGGGTCACATCAGCCCCAGCATTTT. It specifies CASSYSGTGSHQPQHF.

In this sample, this clonotype turned up many times. The rearrangement links TRBV19 to TRBJ1-3; no clear D gene. The germline V and J ends were trimmed by 9 bases and 4 bases, with 19 bases remaining between them. The germline CDR1 and CDR2 sequences are LNHDA and SQIVND (reference sequence). The CDR3 spans 15 residues. CDR3 DNA sequence: TGTGCCAGCGTACCCAGGAATTCAGTCGGAAACACCATATATTTT. Residues: CASVPRNSVGNTIYF.

There are many counts of this clonotype. The V gene is TRBV7-9, the J gene TRBJ2-2; D gene ambiguous. In germline, CDR1 is SEHNR, CDR2 FQNEAQ (reference sequence). This CDR3 comprises 12 residues. Trimming took off 5 bases at V and 5 bases at J, with 6 bases between the two ends. CDR3: CASSPITGELFF. CDR3 DNA sequence: TGTGCCAGCAGCCCCATAACCGGGGAGCTGTTTTTT.

This clonotype was observed a handful of times. The chain employs TRBV5-1 and TRBJ1-1; 9 bases align to TRBD1. J was trimmed by 0 bases and V by 0 bases; bases with no gene match: 15. Germline-derived CDR1 and CDR2 are SGHRS and YFSETQ. The CDR3 consists of 20 residues. The CDR3 DNA sequence: TGCGCCAGCAGCTTGGATGGGACAGGGCCTTTAGGGGGCGTGAACACTGAAGCTTTCTTT. The encoded protein is CASSLDGTGPLGGVNTEAFF.

Note on this clonotype: A junction boundary mismatches the germline segment, possibly from a read error. The chain carries TRBV7-6 and TRBJ2-2; D is unclear. This CDR3 is built from 14 residues. The germline CDR1 and CDR2 sequences are SGHVS and FNYEAQ. The CDR3 sequence is CAGSDSRNTGELFF. As DNA, the CDR3 is TGTGCCGGCAGCGACTCTAGGAACACCGGGGAGCTGTTTTTT. The full variable domain, with the rest looked up from reference TRBV7-6 and TRBJ2-2, is GAGVSQSPRYKVTKRGQDVALRCDPISGHVSLYWYRQALGQGPEFLTYFNYEAQQDKSGLPNDRFSAERPEGSISTLTIQRTEQRDSAMYRCAGSDSRNTGELFFGEGSRLTVL.

The chain joins TRBV19 to TRBJ2-7; possible D gene TRBD2, 6 bases. CDR1 is LNHDA and CDR2 is SQIVND in the germline V gene (reference sequence). CDR3 length: 11 residues. Trimming left V 5 bases short and J 8 bases short, with 10 bases between. This CDR3 reads CASSFRGKQYF. CDR3 coding DNA: TGTGCCAGTAGTTTCCGGGGGAAGCAGTACTTC.

This chain uses TRBV4-1 with TRBJ1-5; D unclear. The CDR3 runs 17 residues. Germline CDR1 and CDR2: MGHRA and YSYEKL. V lost 4 bases to trimming and J lost 5 bases, with 21 bases between them. The CDR3 DNA reads TGCGCCAGCAGCCCCGAAGGGTCCCCGAATCCGTATCAGCCCCAGCATTTT. It codes for CASSPEGSPNPYQPQHF.

The J gene is TRBJ2-5, the V gene TRBV29-1; D could derive from TRBD1 or TRBD2 (6 bases each). Trimming shortened V by 3 bases and J by 3 bases, and 17 bases separated the two germline ends. The CDR3 is 15 amino acids. Per germline, CDR1 SQVTM and CDR2 ANQGSEA. The CDR3, as DNA: TGCAGCGTTGACACAGGGAAAAGGGGGGAAGAGACCCAGTACTTC. Translating it yields CSVDTGKRGEETQYF.

The rearrangement joins TRBV14 to TRBJ1-1, with 7 positions matching TRBD1. The CDR3 has 19 amino acids. Germline CDR1 is SGHDN and CDR2 is FVKESK. Trimming took 8 bases from V and 4 from J; bases not matched to a gene: 25. The CDR3 loop reads CASGLCGTRAGGSFTEAFF. In nucleotides, the CDR3 is TGTGCCAGCGGCTTATGTGGGACCCGGGCAGGGGGATCGTTCACTGAAGCTTTCTTT.

This chain joins TRBV6-5 and TRBJ2-2, with D perhaps TRBD1 (6 bases). This CDR3 is built from 15 residues. The germline CDR1 and CDR2 sequences are MNHEY and SVGAGI. V dropped 0 bases and J dropped 4 bases, with 9 bases sitting between them. This CDR3 is CASSYSLGGTGELFF. The CDR3 DNA sequence: TGTGCCAGCAGTTACTCATTAGGGGGCACCGGGGAGCTGTTTTTT.

In its sample, this clonotype was seen many times. This sequence joins TRBV2 and TRBJ1-2, with no clear D. The CDR3 consists of 14 residues. Trimming took 7 bases from V and 3 from J, leaving 15 bases between them. Germline V lookup: CDR1 SNHLY, CDR2 FYNNEI. This CDR3 is CASILRSLDYGYTF. The DNA of the CDR3 is TGTGCCAGCATACTCAGGTCACTAGACTATGGCTACACCTTC.

The rearrangement links TRBV5-8 to TRBJ2-7; 9 nucleotides match TRBD2. The CDR3 runs to 15 residues. Germline lookup yields CDR1 SGHTS and CDR2 YDEGEE. Losses at the gene ends were 4 bases for V and 5 bases for J; bases not matched to a gene: 10. The CDR3 is CASSLGGLAGNEQYF. The CDR3 DNA reads as TGTGCCAGCAGCCTTGGGGGCCTAGCGGGAAACGAGCAGTACTTC.

This clonotype was found many times. The genes are TRBV29-1 and TRBJ2-7, with D perhaps being TRBD1 or TRBD2 (5 bases each). The V and J ends lost 4 bases and 1 base respectively, with 14 bases between them. Germline V CDR1 and CDR2: SQVTM, ANQGSEA. This CDR3 is 14 amino acids long. In DNA, the CDR3 is TGCAGCGTTGGTGGCAGGAGGACATCCTACGAGCAGTACTTC. It encodes CSVGGRRTSYEQYF.

The V call is TRBV7-2, the J call TRBJ2-5, with D uncertain. Trimming pared 2 bases from V and 2 bases from J, leaving 9 bases between. This CDR3 contains 14 residues. The V gene's germline CDR1 is SGHTA and CDR2 FQGNSA. The CDR3 DNA follows: TGTGCCAGCAGCTTAACCGCCAGGCAAGAGACCCAGTACTTC. It codes for CASSLTARQETQYF.

This chain connects TRBV12-5 to TRBJ2-5; D may be TRBD2 (5 bases). V was pared by 1 base and J by 4 bases, with 10 bases between. The germline V gene encodes CDR1 LGHNT and CDR2 FRNRAP. The CDR3 has 14 amino acids. The DNA of the CDR3 is TGTGCTAGTGGTTTGGGGTCCGGGGTAGAGACCCAGTACTTC. Translation: CASGLGSGVETQYF.

There are many counts of this clonotype. The CDR3 spells CASSFGTANEKLFF. The CDR3 DNA is TGTGCCAGCAGCTTTGGGACAGCGAATGAAAAACTGTTTTTT. The chain is built from TRBV13 and TRBJ1-4; 7 bases are shared with TRBD1. The V segment lost 3 bases and the J segment 5 bases; nucleotides outside the gene matches: 3. Germline loops: CDR1 PRHDT, CDR2 FYEKMQ (reference sequence). The CDR3 runs to 14 residues.

This chain joins TRBV19 and TRBJ2-7; TRBD2 might be the D (6 bases). The V gene's germline CDR1 is LNHDA and CDR2 SQIVND (reference sequence). The CDR3 length is 14 residues. V lost 5 bases and J 2 bases, leaving 13 bases between the germline ends. CDR3 bases: TGTGCCAGTAGTGTAAGGGGAGGTCCCTACGAGCAGTACTTC. Amino acid sequence: CASSVRGGPYEQYF.

This clonotype was detected ten times or more. The rearrangement joins TRBV7-9 to TRBJ2-7, with TRBD2 matching 11 bases. The CDR3 contains 16 residues. Looked up from germline, CDR1 is SEHNR and CDR2 is FQNEAQ (reference sequence). Trimming took 3 bases from V and 0 from J; bases not matched to a gene: 4. CDR3 residues: CASSFPSGGTSYEQYF. CDR3 in DNA: TGTGCCAGCAGCTTTCCTAGCGGGGGGACCTCCTACGAGCAGTACTTC.

This clonotype came up a few times. The V call is TRBV29-1, the J call TRBJ2-7; TRBD1 agrees at 7 bases. The CDR3 runs to 11 residues. V was pared by 6 bases and J by 5 bases, with 4 bases of the junction left unmatched. Germline values: CDR1 SQVTM, CDR2 ANQGSEA. The chain's CDR3 is CSVLTGDEQYF. The CDR3 DNA is TGCAGCGTCCTTACAGGGGACGAGCAGTACTTC.

Only one count was recorded for this clonotype. This chain uses TRBV7-2 with TRBJ2-2; TRBD2 is a possible D gene (6 bases). Germline CDR1 SGHTA, CDR2 FQGNSA. V lost 0 bases to trimming and J lost 2 bases, with 10 bases between them. CDR3 length: 16 residues. CDR3 bases: TGTGCCAGCAGCTTAGCTCAGGCGGGAAACACCGGGGAGCTGTTTTTT. It is translated as CASSLAQAGNTGELFF.

Many counts were recorded for this clonotype. V gene TRBV6-5 combines with J gene TRBJ1-5; D ambiguous. V lost 0 bases and J 5 bases, leaving 11 bases between the germline ends. This CDR3 is built from 15 residues. The V gene's germline CDR1 is MNHEY and CDR2 SVGAGI. This CDR3 is CASSYSFTGDQPQHF. The CDR3 bases are TGTGCCAGCAGTTACTCGTTTACTGGAGATCAGCCCCAGCATTTT.